A selection of T cell receptor beta chains follows, all from one sample in a study of T cells in Graves' hyperthyroidism and ophthalmopathy. TCRdb recomputed calls from the multiplex PCR reads with MiXCR, one row per CDR3 protein. Among roughly 660,000 distinct CDR3 sequences, 17% were seen once, and the ten largest hold 15% to 17%. Specimen: blood. Every receptor here comes from a man in his fifties or sixties with Graves' hyperthyroidism. Both conserved end residues are part of each CDR3. A D gene is named only where the DNA matches it firmly. Where a row states a size, it is once, few, many or the class of an expanded clone; other rows omit it.

v_call	d_call	clone_size	j_call	cdr3_nt	cdr3_aa
TRBV2	TRBD1	many	TRBJ2-6	TGTGCCAGCAGTGAAGAAGGACAGGCTGGGGCCAACGTCCTGACTTTC	CASSEEGQAGANVLTF
TRBV10-3	NA	many	TRBJ1-1	TGTGCCATCAGTGAGCGAGGGGGAGGCACTGAAGCTTTCTTT	CAISERGGGTEAFF
TRBV28	NA	many	TRBJ1-1	TGTGCCAGCAGCCCGGCGTCATACACTGAAGCTTTCTTT	CASSPASYTEAFF
TRBV28	TRBD2	many	TRBJ2-2	TGTGCCAGCAGTTCCAGCGGGAGACTGAACACCGGGGAGCTGTTTTTT	CASSSSGRLNTGELFF
TRBV7-3	TRBD2	many	TRBJ2-3	TGTGCCAGCAGCTTAATAGCGGGAGAAGCAGATACGCAGTATTTT	CASSLIAGEADTQYF
TRBV6-2/TRBV6-3	NA	many	TRBJ2-7	TGTGCCAGCAGGGACCGGGACATTTCTTCCTACGAGCAGTACTTC	CASRDRDISSYEQYF
TRBV29-1	NA	NA	TRBJ1-3	TGCAGCGTTGAAGACTTCAGTACTGGAAACACCATATATTTT	CSVEDFSTGNTIYF
TRBV2	NA	few	TRBJ1-1	TGTGCCAGCAGTGAAGATATCAGGGGTAGTGAAGCTTTCTTT	CASSEDIRGSEAFF
TRBV28	TRBD2	NA	TRBJ2-2	TGTGCCAGCGGACTAGCGGGAGCACACACCGGGGAGCTGTTTTTT	CASGLAGAHTGELFF
TRBV3-1	TRBD1	NA	TRBJ1-1	TGTGCCAGCAGCCAACAGGGGGCGAAGTCTGAAGCTTTCTTT	CASSQQGAKSEAFF
TRBV2	NA	NA	TRBJ1-5	TGTGCCAGTGGGGCGGCTCCGGCGGGACAGCCCCAGCATTTT	CASGAAPAGQPQHF
TRBV5-6	TRBD2	few	TRBJ2-5	TGTGCCAGCAGCTACCCGCCGGGACTAGCGTTTGAGACCCAGTACTTC	CASSYPPGLAFETQYF
TRBV2	NA	many	TRBJ2-7	TGTGCCAGCAGTCCTTCGCGGCCACTATCATACGAGCAGTACTTC	CASSPSRPLSYEQYF
TRBV30	TRBD2	NA	TRBJ2-7	TGTGCCTGGAGCCCTCAAGCGGGAAACTACGAGCAGTACTTC	CAWSPQAGNYEQYF
TRBV7-6	NA	many	TRBJ1-2	TGTGCCAGCAGCTTGTCGGGGGGCGGCTACACCTTC	CASSLSGGGYTF
TRBV11-2	NA	many	TRBJ1-5	TGTGCCAGCAGCGGTCAGGGCCAGCCCCAGCATTTT	CASSGQGQPQHF
TRBV6-1	TRBD2	NA	TRBJ2-5	TGTGCCAGCAGGAGTGGACTAGCGGGAGGTGCAGAGACCCAGTACTTC	CASRSGLAGGAETQYF
TRBV4-2	NA	few	TRBJ1-2	TGTGCCAGCAGTTATGTCGGTAACAGCGGGGGCTACACCTTC	CASSYVGNSGGYTF
TRBV19	NA	many	TRBJ2-6	TGTGCCAGCGTGGCGTGGGGGTCTGGGGCCAACGTCCTGACTTTC	CASVAWGSGANVLTF
TRBV20-1	TRBD2	many	TRBJ2-7	TGCAGTGCTAGTCTCGGCCAGGGACTAGCGACCGAGCAGTACTTC	CSASLGQGLATEQYF
TRBV29-1	TRBD1	few	TRBJ1-2	TGCAGCGCTTCCGGGACAGGGGGCGTTGGTGGCTACACCTTC	CSASGTGGVGGYTF
TRBV27	TRBD2	NA	TRBJ2-7	TGTGCCAGCAGCCCCTACGCTAGCGGGAGAGAGCAGTACTTC	CASSPYASGREQYF
TRBV27	TRBD1	many	TRBJ2-5	TGTGCCAGCAGTTTTTTCCGGACAGGGGGAGAGACCCAGTACTTC	CASSFFRTGGETQYF
TRBV20-1	TRBD1	few	TRBJ1-1	TGCAGTGCTAGGACAGGGGGATTTGAAGCTTTCTTT	CSARTGGFEAFF
TRBV20-1	NA	many	TRBJ2-5	TGCAGTGCTAGTAATATAGAAGAGACCCAGTACTTC	CSASNIEETQYF
TRBV18	TRBD1	few	TRBJ1-1	TGTGCCAGCTCAGCAGGACAGGACACTGAAGCTTTCTTT	CASSAGQDTEAFF
TRBV29-1	NA	few	TRBJ1-1	TGCAGCGCCCTCGGGGTGAACACTGAAGCTTTCTTT	CSALGVNTEAFF
TRBV20-1	NA	few	TRBJ2-3	TGCAGTGCCCCTTTGGCGGGACCAACAGATACGCAGTATTTT	CSAPLAGPTDTQYF
TRBV6-5	NA	few	TRBJ2-1	TGTGCCAGCAGTTTGAGGCCCTCCAATGAGCAGTTCTTC	CASSLRPSNEQFF
TRBV7-9	NA	many	TRBJ1-6	TGTGCCAGCAGCCCCGGACAGCAGAATTCACCCCTCCACTTT	CASSPGQQNSPLHF
TRBV20-1	TRBD1	many	TRBJ1-5	TGCAGTGCTAGAGGAGGGATCAGGGGGACTCAGCCCCAGCATTTT	CSARGGIRGTQPQHF
TRBV4-1	TRBD2	few	TRBJ2-7	TGCGCCAGCAGCCAAGTCTCTTGGTTTAGCGGGAGGGCCTACGAGCAGTACTTC	CASSQVSWFSGRAYEQYF
TRBV9	NA	few	TRBJ2-2	TGTGCCAGCAGCGTAGGAGGAGTTGGGAGCGCCGGGGAGCTGTTTTTT	CASSVGGVGSAGELFF
TRBV19	TRBD1	few	TRBJ2-5	TGTGCCAGTAGCGTCCCGGGACAGGGGTTCGAGACCCAGTACTTC	CASSVPGQGFETQYF
TRBV28	TRBD2	many	TRBJ2-7	TGTGCCAGCACCCCCGGGACTAGCGGGAGAAATGAGCAGTACTTC	CASTPGTSGRNEQYF
TRBV19	NA	many	TRBJ2-3	TGTGCCAGTAGTATGACGGAGACTAGCACAGATACGCAGTATTTT	CASSMTETSTDTQYF
TRBV7-9	NA	NA	TRBJ2-1	TGTGCCAGCAGCTTATTTGGGGGGACTCCGTACAATGAGCAGTTCTTC	CASSLFGGTPYNEQFF
TRBV12-3/TRBV12-4	TRBD2	many	TRBJ2-5	TGTGCCAGCAGGTCGGGCGGGAGAGGCGAGACCCAGTACTTC	CASRSGGRGETQYF
TRBV5-1	TRBD1	NA	TRBJ1-3	TGCGCCAGCAGCCCAGGACAGGGGCGTAGTGGAAACACCATATATTTT	CASSPGQGRSGNTIYF
TRBV20-1	TRBD1	NA	TRBJ1-3	TGCAGTGCTCCGGACAGGGTGAACGGAAACACCATATATTTT	CSAPDRVNGNTIYF
TRBV28	NA	NA	TRBJ2-1	TGTGCCAGCAGAGGGACACTCTACAATGAGCAGTTCTTC	CASRGTLYNEQFF
TRBV9	NA	NA	TRBJ2-7	TGTGCCAGCAGCGTAGAAGGGGGAGCCTACTACGAGCAGTACTTC	CASSVEGGAYYEQYF
TRBV5-1	NA	few	TRBJ2-2	TGCGCCAGCAGCTGGAACCGTGCGAACACCGGGGAGCTGTTTTTT	CASSWNRANTGELFF
TRBV14	NA	NA	TRBJ2-7	TGTGCCAGCAGCCTCAGGGATTCAGCCCTCTACGAGCAGTACTTC	CASSLRDSALYEQYF
TRBV19	NA	many	TRBJ1-1	TGTGCCAGTAGGGCCCGGGAGAACACTGAAGCTTTCTTT	CASRARENTEAFF
TRBV13	NA	NA	TRBJ2-7	TGTGCCAGCAGCTTAGGAGGGGGTTCGGGGGCCGAGCAGTACTTC	CASSLGGGSGAEQYF
TRBV9	NA	NA	TRBJ2-3	TGTGCCAGCAGCGTCAACCACGGGCAAGGACAACTCACAGATACGCAGTATTTT	CASSVNHGQGQLTDTQYF
TRBV5-1	NA	many	TRBJ2-7	TGTGCCAGCAGTCCCCCCGCCTACGAGCAGTACTTC	CASSPPAYEQYF
TRBV20-1	NA	NA	TRBJ2-5	TGCAGTGCTATGGTTGGCTTTGCGGAGACCCAGTACTTC	CSAMVGFAETQYF
TRBV19	TRBD2	few	TRBJ2-2	TGTGCCAGTAATTTAGCGGGAGGACCGCGGGTAAAGTACACCGGGGAGCTGTTTTTT	CASNLAGGPRVKYTGELFF
TRBV28	NA	NA	TRBJ1-2	TGTGCCATCTTAACCCCGGGCGGCTACACCTTC	CAILTPGGYTF
TRBV6-5	NA	NA	TRBJ1-4	TGTGCCAGCAGTTACTCGAATGGAGATGAAAAACTGTTTTTT	CASSYSNGDEKLFF
TRBV10-1	TRBD2	NA	TRBJ2-1	TGCGCCAGCAGTGATCGGGCTAGCGGGAGGGCCGTCCCCTACAATGAGCAGTTCTTC	CASSDRASGRAVPYNEQFF